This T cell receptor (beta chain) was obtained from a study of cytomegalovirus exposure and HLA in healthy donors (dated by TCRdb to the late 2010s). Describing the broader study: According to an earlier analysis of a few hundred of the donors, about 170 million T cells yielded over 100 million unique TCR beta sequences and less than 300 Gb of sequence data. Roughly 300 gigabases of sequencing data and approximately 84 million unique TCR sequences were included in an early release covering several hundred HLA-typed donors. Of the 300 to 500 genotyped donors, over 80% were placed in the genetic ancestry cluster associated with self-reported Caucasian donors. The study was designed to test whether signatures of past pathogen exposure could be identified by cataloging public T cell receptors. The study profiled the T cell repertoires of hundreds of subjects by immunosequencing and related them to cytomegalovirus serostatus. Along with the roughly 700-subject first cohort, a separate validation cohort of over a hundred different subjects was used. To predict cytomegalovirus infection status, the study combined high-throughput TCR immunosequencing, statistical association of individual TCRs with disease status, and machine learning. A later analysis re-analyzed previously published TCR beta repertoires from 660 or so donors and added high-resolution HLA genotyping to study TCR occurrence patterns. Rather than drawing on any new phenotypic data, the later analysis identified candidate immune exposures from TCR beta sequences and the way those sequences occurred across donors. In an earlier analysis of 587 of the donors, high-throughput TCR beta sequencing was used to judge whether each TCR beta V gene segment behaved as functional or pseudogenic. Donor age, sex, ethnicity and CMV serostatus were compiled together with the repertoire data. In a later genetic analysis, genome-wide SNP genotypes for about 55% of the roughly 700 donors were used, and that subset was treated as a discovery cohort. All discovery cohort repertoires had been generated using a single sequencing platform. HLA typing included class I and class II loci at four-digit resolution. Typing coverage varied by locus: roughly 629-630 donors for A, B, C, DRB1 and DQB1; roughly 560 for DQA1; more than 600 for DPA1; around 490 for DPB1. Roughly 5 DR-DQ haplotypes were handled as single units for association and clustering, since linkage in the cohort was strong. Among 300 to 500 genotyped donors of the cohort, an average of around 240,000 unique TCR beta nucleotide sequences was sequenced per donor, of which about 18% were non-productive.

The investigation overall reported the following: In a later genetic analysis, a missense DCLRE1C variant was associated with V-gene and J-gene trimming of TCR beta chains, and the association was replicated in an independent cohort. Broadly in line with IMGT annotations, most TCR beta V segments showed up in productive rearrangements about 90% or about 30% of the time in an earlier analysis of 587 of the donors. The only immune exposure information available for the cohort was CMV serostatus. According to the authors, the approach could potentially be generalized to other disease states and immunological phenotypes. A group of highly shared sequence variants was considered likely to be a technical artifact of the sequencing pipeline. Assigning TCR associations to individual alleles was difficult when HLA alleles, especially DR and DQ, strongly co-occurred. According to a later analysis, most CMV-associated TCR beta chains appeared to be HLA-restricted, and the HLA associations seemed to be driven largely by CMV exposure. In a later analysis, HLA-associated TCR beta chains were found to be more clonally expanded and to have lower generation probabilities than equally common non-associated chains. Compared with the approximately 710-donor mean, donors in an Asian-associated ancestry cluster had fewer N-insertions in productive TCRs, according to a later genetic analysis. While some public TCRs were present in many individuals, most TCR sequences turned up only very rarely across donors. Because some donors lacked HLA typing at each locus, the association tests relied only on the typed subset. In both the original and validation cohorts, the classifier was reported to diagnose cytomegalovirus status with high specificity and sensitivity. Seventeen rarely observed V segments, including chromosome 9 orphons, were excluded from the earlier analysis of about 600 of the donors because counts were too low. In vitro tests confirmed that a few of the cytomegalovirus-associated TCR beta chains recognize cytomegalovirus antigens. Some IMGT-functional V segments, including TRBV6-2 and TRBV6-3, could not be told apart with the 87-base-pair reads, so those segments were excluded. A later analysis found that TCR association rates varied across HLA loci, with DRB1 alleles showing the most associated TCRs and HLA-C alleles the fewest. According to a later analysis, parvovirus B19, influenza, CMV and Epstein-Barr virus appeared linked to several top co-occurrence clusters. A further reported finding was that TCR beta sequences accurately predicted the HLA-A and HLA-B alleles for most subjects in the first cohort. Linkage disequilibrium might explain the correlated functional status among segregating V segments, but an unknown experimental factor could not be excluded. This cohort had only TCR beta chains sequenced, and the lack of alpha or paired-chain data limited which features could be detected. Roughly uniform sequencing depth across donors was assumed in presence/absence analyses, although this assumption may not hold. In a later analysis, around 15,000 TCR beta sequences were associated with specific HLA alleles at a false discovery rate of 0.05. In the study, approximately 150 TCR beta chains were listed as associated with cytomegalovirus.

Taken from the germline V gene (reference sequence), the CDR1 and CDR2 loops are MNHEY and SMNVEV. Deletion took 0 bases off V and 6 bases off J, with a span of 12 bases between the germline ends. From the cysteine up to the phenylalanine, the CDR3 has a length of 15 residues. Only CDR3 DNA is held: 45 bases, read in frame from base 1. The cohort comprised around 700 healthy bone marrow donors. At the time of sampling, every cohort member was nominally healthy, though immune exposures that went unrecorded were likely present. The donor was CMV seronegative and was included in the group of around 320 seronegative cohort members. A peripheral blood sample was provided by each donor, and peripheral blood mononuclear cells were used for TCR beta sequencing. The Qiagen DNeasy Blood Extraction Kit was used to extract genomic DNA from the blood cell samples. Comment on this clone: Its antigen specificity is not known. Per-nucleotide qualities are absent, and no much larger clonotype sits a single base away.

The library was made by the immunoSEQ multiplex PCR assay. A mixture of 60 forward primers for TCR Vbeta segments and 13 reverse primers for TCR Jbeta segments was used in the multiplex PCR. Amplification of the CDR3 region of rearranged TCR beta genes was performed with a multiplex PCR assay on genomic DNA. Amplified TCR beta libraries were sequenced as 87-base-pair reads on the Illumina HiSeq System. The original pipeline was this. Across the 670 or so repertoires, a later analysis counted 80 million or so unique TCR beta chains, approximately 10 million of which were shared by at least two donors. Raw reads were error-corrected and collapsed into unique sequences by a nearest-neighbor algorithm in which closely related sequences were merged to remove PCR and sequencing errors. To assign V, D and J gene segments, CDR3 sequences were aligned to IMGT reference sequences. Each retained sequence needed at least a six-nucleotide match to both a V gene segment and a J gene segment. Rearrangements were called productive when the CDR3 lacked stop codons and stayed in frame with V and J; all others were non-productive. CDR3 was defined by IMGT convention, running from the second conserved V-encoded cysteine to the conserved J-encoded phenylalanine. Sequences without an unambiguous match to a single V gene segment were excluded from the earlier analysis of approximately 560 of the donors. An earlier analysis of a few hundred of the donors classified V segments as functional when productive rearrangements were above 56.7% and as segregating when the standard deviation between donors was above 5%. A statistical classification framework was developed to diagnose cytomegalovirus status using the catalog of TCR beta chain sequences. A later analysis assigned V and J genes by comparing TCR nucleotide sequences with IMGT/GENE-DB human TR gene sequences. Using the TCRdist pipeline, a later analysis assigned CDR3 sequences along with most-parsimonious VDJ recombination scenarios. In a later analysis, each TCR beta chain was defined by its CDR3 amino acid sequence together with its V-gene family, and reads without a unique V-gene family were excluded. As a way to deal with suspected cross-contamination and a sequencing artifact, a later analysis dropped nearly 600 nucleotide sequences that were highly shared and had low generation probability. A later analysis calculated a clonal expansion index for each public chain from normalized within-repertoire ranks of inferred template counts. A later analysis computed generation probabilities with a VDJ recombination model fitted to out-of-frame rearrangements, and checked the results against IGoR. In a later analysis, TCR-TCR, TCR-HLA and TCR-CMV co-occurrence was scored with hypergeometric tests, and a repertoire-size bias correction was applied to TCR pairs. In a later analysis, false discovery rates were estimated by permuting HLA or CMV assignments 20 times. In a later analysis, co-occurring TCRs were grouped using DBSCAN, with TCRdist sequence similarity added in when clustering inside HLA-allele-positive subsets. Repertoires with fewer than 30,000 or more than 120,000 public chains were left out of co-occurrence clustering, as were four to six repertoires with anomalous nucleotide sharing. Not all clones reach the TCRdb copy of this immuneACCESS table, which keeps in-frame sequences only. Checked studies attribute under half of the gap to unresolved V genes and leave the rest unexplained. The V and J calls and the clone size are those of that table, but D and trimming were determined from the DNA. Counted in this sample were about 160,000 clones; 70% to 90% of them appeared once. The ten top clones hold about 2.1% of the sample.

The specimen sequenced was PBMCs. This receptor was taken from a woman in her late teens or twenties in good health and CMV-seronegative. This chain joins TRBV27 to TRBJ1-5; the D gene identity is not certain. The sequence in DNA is TGTGCCAGCAGTTTATCGAGAGGGTTCGCTCAGCCCCAGCATTTT. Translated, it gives CASSLSRGFAQPQHF.